Following are 24 T cell receptor beta chains from one sample sequenced in a study of T cell responses to AZD1222 COVID-19 vaccine. Method: immunoSEQ multiplex PCR; TCRdb's copy keeps in-frame clones and lacks some. The sample lists some 130,000 clones, 93% occurring once. The sequences come from peripheral blood, collected on day 0 of AZD1222 vaccination. The receptors were sampled from an adult in good health.

This clone was seen a handful of times. The J gene is TRBJ2-3, the V gene TRBV27, with TRBD2 matching over 8 bases. Germline assignment: CDR1 MNHEY and CDR2 SMNVEV (reference sequence). The CDR3 is 17 residues long. The V and J ends lost 6 bases and 8 bases, in that order; junction bases with no gene match: 19. The DNA of the CDR3 is TGTGCCAGCAGCGCGTCACTAGCGGACCACAGTTACGGTACGCAGTATTTT. It codes for CASSASLADHSYGTQYF.

The chain combines TRBV19 with TRBJ1-1, with D possibly being TRBD1 (5 bases). Germline loops: CDR1 LNHDA, CDR2 SQIVND (reference sequence). Trimming removed 3 bases at V and 4 bases at J, with 15 bases between. The CDR3 is made up of 15 amino acids. The CDR3 nucleotides read TGTGCCAGTAGTATCCCAGGGAGAGGAACCACTGAAGCTTTCTTT. This translates into CASSIPGRGTTEAFF.

The rearrangement links TRBV7-9 to TRBJ1-1; maybe TRBD1 (6 bases). CDR3 length equals 15 residues. Trimming took 4 bases from V and 1 from J, leaving 13 bases between them. Germline V gene data show CDR1 as SEHNR and CDR2 as FQNEAQ (reference sequence). CDR3 nucleotide sequence: TGTGCCAGCAGCTCCACCGGGGGGGCGAACACTGAAGCTTTCTTT. The encoded protein is CASSSTGGANTEAFF. The whole variable domain, remainder taken from reference TRBV7-9 and TRBJ1-1, is DTGVSQNPRHKITKRGQNVTFRCDPISEHNRLYWYRQTLGQGPEFLTYFQNEAQLEKSRLLSDRFSAERPKGSFSTLEIQRTEQGDSAMYLCASSSTGGANTEAFFGQGTRLTVV.

The J gene is TRBJ1-1, the V gene TRBV27; 9 bases map to TRBD1. Trimming at V came to 6 bases and at J to 1 base, leaving 15 bases not matched to a gene. Per germline, CDR1 MNHEY and CDR2 SMNVEV (reference sequence). CDR3 size: 18 residues. In DNA form, the CDR3 reads TGTGCCAGCAGAAAACGTCCAGGACAGGGGACCCAGAACACTGAAGCTTTCTTT. Translation gives CASRKRPGQGTQNTEAFF.

J is TRBJ2-2 and V is TRBV5-1; the D call may be TRBD1 or TRBD2 (5 bases each). The V gene lost 0 bases and the J gene lost 6 bases, with 12 bases spanning the gap. Germline V gene lookup returns CDR1 SGHRS and CDR2 YFSETQ. This CDR3 is 15 amino acids long. The CDR3 region has the DNA TGCGCCAGCAGCTTGGCAAGGGACGGCGCCGGGGAGCTGTTTTTT. Translation gives CASSLARDGAGELFF.

The chain is built from TRBV6-5 and TRBJ2-1, with 9 positions matching TRBD2. Germline lookup yields CDR1 MNHEY and CDR2 SVGAGI. The CDR3 loop spans 16 amino acids. V was clipped by 4 bases and J by 2 bases; unmatched bases: 6. The CDR3 loop is CASSSRLAATYNEQFF. CDR3 DNA sequence: TGTGCCAGCAGTTCCCGACTAGCGGCGACCTACAATGAGCAGTTCTTC.

The rearrangement joins TRBV10-3 to TRBJ2-7; D not certain. Germline assignment: CDR1 ENHRY and CDR2 SYGVKD. This CDR3 has 12 residues. V was shortened by 8 bases and J by 1 base, with 9 bases between the two germline ends. The CDR3 protein is CAIHDGSYEQYF. The DNA for the CDR3 is TGTGCCATCCACGACGGATCCTACGAGCAGTACTTC.

The V call is TRBV19, the J call TRBJ1-2; TRBD1 matches at 7 bases. The V gene's germline CDR1 is LNHDA and CDR2 SQIVND (reference sequence). The CDR3 loop spans 15 amino acids. The V and J ends lost 4 bases and 5 bases, in that order; junction bases with no gene match: 10. CDR3 in DNA: TGTGCCAGTAGTACACAGGGGTTTCCGAGGTATGGCTACACCTTC. Translation gives CASSTQGFPRYGYTF.

This clone was observed once. The junction shows a germline mismatch at one end, possibly a read error. This chain connects TRBV6-4 to TRBJ2-1; a possible D gene is TRBD2 (5 bases). This CDR3 is 13 amino acids long. Germline V gene lookup returns CDR1 MRHNA and CDR2 SNTAGT. The CDR3 sequence: CASRDCHADEQFF. CDR3 sequence (DNA): TGTGCCAGCAGGGACTGTCATGCGGATGAGCAGTTCTTC.

The rearrangement joins TRBV20-1 to TRBJ1-1; D gene unclear. V lost 5 bases, J lost 10 bases, and 14 bases lay in between. This CDR3 is built from 11 residues. CDR1 is DFQATT and CDR2 is SNEGSKA in the germline V gene (reference sequence). The CDR3 sequence is CSAARTAGAFF. For the CDR3, the DNA is TGCAGTGCTGCCCGGACTGCGGGAGCTTTCTTT.

The chain carries TRBV5-5 and TRBJ1-4; the D gene is possibly TRBD1 (5 bases). V lost 0 bases and J 4 bases, leaving 7 bases between the germline ends. Germline V lookup: CDR1 SGHKS, CDR2 YYEKEE (reference sequence). The CDR3 length is 14 residues. CDR3 in amino acids: CASSLEGDNEKLFF. Here the CDR3 DNA reads TGTGCCAGCAGCTTGGAAGGGGATAATGAAAAACTGTTTTTT.

The V gene is TRBV5-4, the J gene TRBJ1-6, with D possibly matching TRBD1 (5 bases). Trimming stripped 9 bases from V and 3 bases from J, with 25 bases between. The CDR3 has 18 residues. The germline V gene has CDR1 SGHNT and CDR2 YYREEE (reference sequence). CDR3 sequence (DNA): TGTGCCACCAGGACGGGGGGATTGTTAACGGGCTATAATTCACCCCTCCACTTT. Its translation: CATRTGGLLTGYNSPLHF.

The chain uses TRBV12-3 or TRBV12-4 and TRBJ2-3; D possibly corresponds to TRBD1 (5 bases). V was trimmed by 7 bases and J by 2 bases, leaving 10 bases between them. The CDR3 is 13 residues long. CDR3 sequence: CASTGHSTDTQYF. The CDR3, as DNA: TGTGCCAGCACAGGGCACTCCACAGATACGCAGTATTTT.

The rearrangement links TRBV6-5 to TRBJ1-2; TRBD1 aligns across 7 bases. The CDR3 covers 13 residues. Germline loops: CDR1 MNHEY, CDR2 SVGAGI. J gave up 6 bases and V 5 bases, and 6 bases lay outside the gene matches. DNA for the CDR3: TGTGCCAGCAGTACGACAGGGATTGATGGCTACACCTTC. Translated: CASSTTGIDGYTF.

The chain combines TRBV5-4 with TRBJ2-3, with 8 bases identical to TRBD1. This CDR3 is 15 amino acids long. J gave up 2 bases and V 3 bases, and 5 bases lay outside the gene matches. The germline gives CDR1 SGHNT, CDR2 YYREEE (reference sequence). This CDR3 reads CASSSQQGVTDTQYF. CDR3 bases: TGTGCCAGCAGCTCACAACAGGGGGTCACAGATACGCAGTATTTT.

V usage is TRBV24-1 and J usage is TRBJ1-5; 9 positions match TRBD1. V gave up 3 bases and J gave up 4 bases; unmatched junction bases: 3. This CDR3 spans 15 amino acids. Germline assignment: CDR1 KGHDR and CDR2 SFDVKD. CDR3 loop: CATSDPGTGNQPQHF. CDR3 DNA sequence: TGTGCCACCAGTGATCCCGGGACAGGGAATCAGCCCCAGCATTTT.

This sequence joins TRBV7-2 and TRBJ2-7; TRBD2 matches at 8 bases. The germline CDR1 and CDR2 sequences are SGHTA and FQGNSA. V lost 5 bases, J lost 3 bases, and 6 bases stayed unmatched. This CDR3 region has 14 residues. The DNA for the CDR3 is TGTGCCAGCAGCCAGAAGCGGGGGCTCTACGAGCAGTACTTC. Translating it yields CASSQKRGLYEQYF.

This chain connects TRBV6-5 to TRBJ1-6; TRBD1 agrees at 8 bases. In germline, CDR1 is MNHEY, CDR2 SVGAGI. The length of the CDR3 is 15 residues. Losses at the gene ends were 3 bases for V and 6 bases for J; bases not matched to a gene: 4. The CDR3 sequence is CASSYAGGLNSPLHF. The CDR3 DNA follows: TGTGCCAGCAGTTATGCAGGGGGCCTTAATTCACCCCTCCACTTT.

The chain joins TRBV18 to TRBJ2-7, with 7 bases fitting TRBD2. In germline, CDR1 is KGHSH, CDR2 LQKENI. This CDR3 contains 14 residues. J lost 4 bases, V lost 2 bases, and 5 bases had no gene match. The CDR3 region is CASSPGLREYEQYF. As DNA, the CDR3 is TGTGCCAGCTCACCAGGCTTGCGGGAGTACGAGCAGTACTTC.

Points on this clone: The junction and the germline gene differ at one end; a read error may be behind it. This sequence joins TRBV5-6 and TRBJ1-2; perhaps TRBD1 as D (6 bases). The length of the CDR3 is 14 residues. The V gene's germline CDR1 is SGHDT and CDR2 YYEEEE. This CDR3 is CATSNRGGASGYTF. The CDR3 bases are TGTGCCACCAGCAACCGGGGGGGGGCTAGTGGCTACACCTTC.

The chain uses TRBV5-8 and TRBJ1-6; D is unclear. The germline V and J ends were trimmed by 2 bases and 8 bases, with 11 bases remaining between them. CDR3 length equals 14 residues. The germline V gene has CDR1 SGHTS and CDR2 YDEGEE. CDR3 protein: CASSFSPNDSPLHF. DNA for the CDR3: TGTGCCAGCAGCTTTTCGCCAAATGATTCACCCCTCCACTTT. Complete variable domain (other parts from reference TRBV5-8 and TRBJ1-6): EAGVTQSPTHLIKTRGQQATLRCSPISGHTSVYWYQQALGLGLQFLLWYDEGEERNRGNFPPRFSGRQFPNYSSELNVNALELEDSALYLCASSFSPNDSPLHFGNGTRLTVT.

The CDR3 DNA is TGTGCCAGCAGTCGAACAACCGGGGAGCTGTTTTTT. This translates into CASSRTTGELFF. The chain recombines TRBV6-5 with TRBJ2-2; D is uncertain. The V gene lost 5 bases and the J gene lost 5 bases, with 6 bases spanning the gap. Looked up from germline, CDR1 is MNHEY and CDR2 is SVGAGI. The CDR3 sequence is 12 residues long.

The V gene is TRBV20-1, the J gene TRBJ2-7, with a tentative D call TRBD1 (5 bases). The germline gives CDR1 DFQATT, CDR2 SNEGSKA (reference sequence). The CDR3 extends over 11 amino acids. Trimming stripped 6 bases from V and 9 bases from J, with 15 bases between. CDR3 coding DNA: TGCAGTGCGCCGCAGGGATCGATGCAGTACTTC. The encoded protein is CSAPQGSMQYF.

The chain has TRBV6-5 and TRBJ2-1, with D tentatively TRBD1 (6 bases). Per germline, CDR1 MNHEY and CDR2 SVGAGI. This CDR3 has 12 amino acids. Trimming stripped 7 bases from V and 3 bases from J, with 7 bases between. CDR3 DNA: TGTGCCAGCATGGACAGCTACAATGAGCAGTTCTTC. Its protein product is CASMDSYNEQFF.